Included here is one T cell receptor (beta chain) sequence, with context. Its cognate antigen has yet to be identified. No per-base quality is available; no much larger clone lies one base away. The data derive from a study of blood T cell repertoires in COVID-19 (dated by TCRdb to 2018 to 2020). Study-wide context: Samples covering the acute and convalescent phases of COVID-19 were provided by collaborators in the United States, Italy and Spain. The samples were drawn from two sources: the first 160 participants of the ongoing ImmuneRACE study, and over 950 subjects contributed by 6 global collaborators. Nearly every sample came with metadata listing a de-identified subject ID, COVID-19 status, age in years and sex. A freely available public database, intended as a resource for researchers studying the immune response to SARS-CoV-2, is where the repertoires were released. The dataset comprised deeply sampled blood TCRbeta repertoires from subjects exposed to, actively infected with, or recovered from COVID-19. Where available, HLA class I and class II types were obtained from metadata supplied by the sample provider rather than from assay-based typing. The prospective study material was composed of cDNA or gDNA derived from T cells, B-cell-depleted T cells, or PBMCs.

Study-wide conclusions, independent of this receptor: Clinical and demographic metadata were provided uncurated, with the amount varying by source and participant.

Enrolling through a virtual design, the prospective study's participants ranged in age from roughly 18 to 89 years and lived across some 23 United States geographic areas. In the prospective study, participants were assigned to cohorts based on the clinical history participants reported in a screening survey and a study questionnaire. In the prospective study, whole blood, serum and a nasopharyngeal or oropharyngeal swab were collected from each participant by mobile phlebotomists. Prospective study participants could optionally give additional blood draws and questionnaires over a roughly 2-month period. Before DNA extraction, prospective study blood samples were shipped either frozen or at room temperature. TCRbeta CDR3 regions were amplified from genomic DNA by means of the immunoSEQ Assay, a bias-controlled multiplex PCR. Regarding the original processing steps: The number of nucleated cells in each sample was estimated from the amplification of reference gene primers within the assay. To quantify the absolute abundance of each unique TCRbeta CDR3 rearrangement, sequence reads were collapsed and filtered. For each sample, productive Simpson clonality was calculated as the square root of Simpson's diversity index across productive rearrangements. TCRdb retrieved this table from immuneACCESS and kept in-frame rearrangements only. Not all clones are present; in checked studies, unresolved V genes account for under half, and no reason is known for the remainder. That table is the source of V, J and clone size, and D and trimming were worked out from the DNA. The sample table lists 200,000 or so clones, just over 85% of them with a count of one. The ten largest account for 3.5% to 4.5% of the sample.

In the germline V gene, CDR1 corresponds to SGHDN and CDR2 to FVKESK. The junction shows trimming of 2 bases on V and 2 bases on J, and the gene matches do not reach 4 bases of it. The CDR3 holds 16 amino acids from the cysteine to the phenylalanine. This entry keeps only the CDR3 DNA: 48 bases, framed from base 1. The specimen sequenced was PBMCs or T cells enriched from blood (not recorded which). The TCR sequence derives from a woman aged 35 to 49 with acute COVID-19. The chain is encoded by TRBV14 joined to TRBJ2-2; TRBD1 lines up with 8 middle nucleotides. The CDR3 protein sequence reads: CASSQRQGLNTGELFF. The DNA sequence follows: TGTGCCAGCAGCCAACGACAGGGGCTTAACACCGGGGAGCTGTTTTTT.